Listed below are T cell receptor beta chains from one sample, sequenced in a study of T-cell reconstitution after alpha-beta-depleted transplantation in children. In TCRdb, the PCR reads were re-called with MiXCR into one record per CDR3 protein. The sample lists hundreds of thousands of distinct CDR3 sequences; 10% to 15% were seen once. Sequenced here: PBMCs, mostly from graft donor cells, sampled 360 days after TCRalphabeta/CD19-depleted stem cell transplant. Source of these receptors: a male patient between 5 and 17 years old who had a stem cell transplant for acute myeloid leukemia, so the T cells may come from the graft donor. Each CDR3 is given with its conserved first and last residue. The D gene is left open where the match is weak. Some rows have no size entry. The others give once, few or many, or a class for an expanded clone.

j_call: TRBJ1-1
d_call: .
clone_size: .
cdr3_length: 17
v_call: TRBV21-1
cdr3_aa: CASSKVPQHYGYTEAFF
cdr3_nt: TGTGCCAGCAGCAAAGTCCCCCAGCACTATGGGTACACTGAAGCTTTCTTT

j_call: TRBJ2-7
d_call: .
clone_size: .
cdr3_length: 17
v_call: TRBV12-3/TRBV12-4
cdr3_aa: CASSLDSMISSSYEQYF
cdr3_nt: TGTGCCAGCAGTTTGGACTCCATGATTTCAAGCTCCTACGAGCAGTACTTC

j_call: TRBJ1-2
d_call: .
clone_size: few
cdr3_length: 15
v_call: TRBV28
cdr3_aa: CASRTPQGPGYGYTF
cdr3_nt: TGTGCCAGCAGAACCCCCCAGGGCCCGGGCTATGGCTACACCTTC

j_call: TRBJ2-3
d_call: .
clone_size: few
cdr3_length: 15
v_call: TRBV24-1
cdr3_aa: CATSATGGLADTQYF
cdr3_nt: TGTGCCACCAGTGCGACTGGTGGATTGGCAGATACGCAGTATTTT

j_call: TRBJ2-7
d_call: TRBD1
clone_size: many
cdr3_length: 16
v_call: TRBV4-2
cdr3_aa: CASSRNPGQDAYEQYF
cdr3_nt: TGTGCCAGCAGCCGGAATCCGGGACAGGACGCCTACGAGCAGTACTTC

j_call: TRBJ2-7
d_call: TRBD2
clone_size: .
cdr3_length: 16
v_call: TRBV29-1
cdr3_aa: CSVVGALAASSYEQYF
cdr3_nt: TGCAGCGTTGTAGGGGCCCTAGCGGCGAGCTCCTACGAGCAGTACTTC

j_call: TRBJ2-7
d_call: TRBD2
clone_size: many
cdr3_length: 16
v_call: TRBV4-2
cdr3_aa: CASSQVQLAGVPEQYF
cdr3_nt: TGTGCCAGCAGCCAAGTCCAGCTAGCGGGAGTGCCCGAGCAGTACTTC

j_call: TRBJ1-1
d_call: .
clone_size: many
cdr3_length: 17
v_call: TRBV29-1
cdr3_aa: CSVENSRGPGGNTEAFF
cdr3_nt: TGCAGCGTTGAAAATTCCAGGGGACCGGGAGGGAACACTGAAGCTTTCTTT

j_call: TRBJ2-5
d_call: .
clone_size: few
cdr3_length: 14
v_call: TRBV6-5
cdr3_aa: CASSSSGSHETQYF
cdr3_nt: TGTGCCAGCAGTTCGTCAGGGTCCCACGAGACCCAGTACTTC

j_call: TRBJ2-7
d_call: .
clone_size: once
cdr3_length: 15
v_call: TRBV20-1
cdr3_aa: CSAPKFPLEYNEQYF
cdr3_nt: TGCAGTGCCCCCAAATTCCCGTTAGAATACAATGAGCAGTACTTC

j_call: TRBJ2-1
d_call: TRBD2
clone_size: few
cdr3_length: 13
v_call: TRBV20-1
cdr3_aa: CSSSGRAGNEQFF
cdr3_nt: TGCAGTTCCAGCGGGAGGGCCGGGAATGAGCAGTTCTTC

j_call: TRBJ2-7
d_call: .
clone_size: few
cdr3_length: 16
v_call: TRBV6-2/TRBV6-3
cdr3_aa: CASSVLLGQISYEQYF
cdr3_nt: TGTGCCAGCAGCGTCTTACTAGGCCAAATCAGCTACGAGCAGTACTTC

j_call: TRBJ2-1
d_call: TRBD2
clone_size: many
cdr3_length: 14
v_call: TRBV20-1
cdr3_aa: CSARWTSVGNEQFF
cdr3_nt: TGCAGTGCTCGATGGACTAGCGTTGGTAATGAGCAGTTCTTC

j_call: TRBJ1-1
d_call: .
clone_size: few
cdr3_length: 14
v_call: TRBV20-1
cdr3_aa: CSASKVTSNTEAFF
cdr3_nt: TGCAGTGCTAGTAAAGTCACATCGAACACTGAAGCTTTCTTT

j_call: TRBJ2-5
d_call: TRBD2
clone_size: many
cdr3_length: 15
v_call: TRBV15
cdr3_aa: CATSRAREGRETQYF
cdr3_nt: TGTGCCACCAGCAGAGCACGGGAGGGCCGGGAGACCCAGTACTTC

j_call: TRBJ1-5
d_call: .
clone_size: .
cdr3_length: 13
v_call: TRBV30
cdr3_aa: CAWGMAVGQPQHF
cdr3_nt: TGTGCCTGGGGTATGGCAGTAGGCCAGCCCCAGCATTTT

j_call: TRBJ1-1
d_call: .
clone_size: .
cdr3_length: 15
v_call: TRBV18
cdr3_aa: CASSPLTGAGTEAFF
cdr3_nt: TGTGCCAGCTCACCCTTGACAGGAGCAGGCACTGAAGCTTTCTTT